The 18 T cell receptor beta chains reported below all come from one sample, sequenced in a study of blood T cell repertoires in COVID-19. TCRdb's copy holds only in-frame clones and misses some; the assay was immunoSEQ multiplex PCR. The repertoire holds 250,000 to 300,000 clones, with approximately 87% as singletons. The source material was peripheral blood. The source is a man aged 55-75 years who had recovered from COVID-19.

The table lists this clone with a few counts. The genes are TRBV27 and TRBJ1-2; D possibly corresponds to TRBD1 (6 bases). CDR1 is MNHEY, CDR2 SMNVEV, per germline (reference sequence). V was clipped by 6 bases and J by 2 bases, with 13 bases between them. This CDR3 is 14 amino acids long. The DNA for the CDR3 is TGTGCCAGCAGGACAGGTTCAGGGAACTATGGCTACACCTTC. Amino acids: CASRTGSGNYGYTF.

This clone was found once. This rearrangement joins TRBV5-8 to TRBJ2-7; D possibly corresponds to TRBD2 (5 bases). The CDR3 runs 12 residues. Germline assignment: CDR1 SGHTS and CDR2 YDEGEE. V gave up 6 bases and J gave up 2 bases, with 9 bases separating them. The CDR3 reads CASKTGTYEQYF. The CDR3 coding sequence is TGTGCCAGCAAGACGGGGACCTACGAGCAGTACTTC.

The J gene is TRBJ2-2, the V gene TRBV30; tentative D call: TRBD1 (5 bases). Germline assignment: CDR1 GTSNPN and CDR2 SVGIG (reference sequence). The CDR3 is 14 amino acids. V lost 4 bases to trimming and J lost 2 bases, with 11 bases between them. DNA for the CDR3: TGTGCCTGGAAGGGGCAGAGCAACACCGGGGAGCTGTTTTTT. Amino acid sequence: CAWKGQSNTGELFF.

This clone was detected a few times. J is TRBJ1-4 and V is TRBV2, with D unresolved. CDR1 is SNHLY, CDR2 FYNNEI, per germline. Trimming took 7 bases from V and 14 from J, leaving 17 bases between them. CDR3 length: 12 residues. The CDR3 here is CASTENPTSLFF. The DNA for the CDR3 is TGTGCCAGCACTGAGAATCCCACATCCCTGTTTTTT.

The chain recombines TRBV5-3 with TRBJ1-3, with 7 bases identical to TRBD1. TRBV5-3 is known as an ORF, though its function is uncertain. The V segment lost 4 bases and the J segment 4 bases; nucleotides outside the gene matches: 5. The CDR3 consists of 14 residues. The CDR3, as DNA: TGTGCCAGAAGCCAGGGGGATGCAGGAAACACCATATATTTT. Translation: CARSQGDAGNTIYF.

J is TRBJ2-7 and V is TRBV19; possibly TRBD1 for D (6 bases). The CDR3 runs to 14 residues. CDR1 and CDR2 from the germline V gene are LNHDA and SQIVND (reference sequence). Trimming removed 7 bases at V and 7 bases at J, with 20 bases between. CDR3 sequence (DNA): TGTGCCAGTACCGAGGGCACAGGGTTCGGGGAGCAGTACTTC. This encodes CASTEGTGFGEQYF.

This clone was picked up a small number of times. The chain's CDR3 is CSFWTGIGYGYTF. CDR3 nucleotides: TGCAGCTTCTGGACAGGGATAGGCTATGGCTACACCTTC. V and J are TRBV29-1 and TRBJ1-2, with 8 bases identical to TRBD1. The J segment lost 4 bases and the V segment lost 8 bases, leaving 9 bases of the junction unmatched. This CDR3 has 13 amino acids. Germline assignment: CDR1 SQVTM and CDR2 ANQGSEA. The entire variable domain, with the rest obtained from reference TRBV29-1 and TRBJ1-2, is as follows: SAVISQKPSRDICQRGTSLTIQCQVDSQVTMMFWYRQQPGQSLTLIATANQGSEATYESGFVIDKFPISRPNLTFSTLTVSNMSPEDSSIYLCSFWTGIGYGYTFGSGTRLTVV.

V usage is TRBV6-5 and J usage is TRBJ1-6; D is unclear. The V and J ends lost 6 bases and 7 bases respectively, with 10 bases between them. The CDR3 is made up of 13 amino acids. CDR1 is MNHEY, CDR2 SVGAGI, per germline. The CDR3 coding sequence is TGTGCCAGCAGCCCGACTCCCAATTCACCCCTCCACTTT. Encoded protein: CASSPTPNSPLHF.

This clone has a handful of counts. CDR3 sequence reads: CATSGLAAPYEQYF. The DNA of the CDR3 is TGTGCCACCAGTGGTCTAGCGGCCCCCTACGAGCAGTACTTC. The rearrangement links TRBV24-1 to TRBJ2-7, with 7 bases aligning to TRBD2. Trimming at V came to 5 bases and at J to 2 bases, leaving 5 bases not matched to a gene. Germline CDR1 is KGHDR and CDR2 is SFDVKD. There are 14 residues in the CDR3.

The chain uses TRBV7-2 and TRBJ2-1, with TRBD1 matching 11 bases. The length of the CDR3 is 17 residues. The V gene's germline CDR1 is SGHTA and CDR2 FQGNSA. With 2 bases clipped from V and 4 bases from J, the junction kept 7 bases outside the gene matches. CDR3 region: CASSLPVGTGGYNEQFF. CDR3 in DNA: TGTGCCAGCAGCTTACCCGTCGGGACAGGGGGGTACAATGAGCAGTTCTTC.

The chain is built from TRBV28 and TRBJ2-1, with 7 nucleotides matching TRBD2. This CDR3 comprises 15 residues. Germline V gives CDR1 MDHEN, CDR2 SYDVKM. The junction had 12 bases not matched to a gene; V was cut back by 7 bases and J by 6 bases. The CDR3 DNA follows: TGTGCCAGCACCACCCCGTTAGCGGGCAGCAATGAGCAGTTCTTC. This sequence encodes CASTTPLAGSNEQFF.

J is TRBJ2-7 and V is TRBV7-6, with D tentatively TRBD1 (5 bases). The CDR3 extends over 14 amino acids. Germline CDR1 reads SGHVS; CDR2 reads FNYEAQ. The V gene lost 1 base and the J gene lost 6 bases, with 13 bases spanning the gap. The CDR3 nucleotides read TGTGCCAGCAGCTTAGAGGTACAGGTGGGCGAGCAGTACTTC. Translation gives CASSLEVQVGEQYF.

The chain carries TRBV5-8 and TRBJ2-3; possible D gene TRBD1, 5 bases. Between the trimmed V and J ends, which lost 10 bases and 5 bases, there was a span of 20 bases. In germline, CDR1 is SGHTS, CDR2 YDEGEE. The CDR3 has 14 amino acids. The CDR3 region has the DNA TGTGCCGGCGAGAGCAGGGCTCAGAAAGATACGCAGTATTTT. Amino acid sequence: CAGESRAQKDTQYF. The variable domain in full, completed from reference TRBV5-8 and TRBJ2-3, reads EAGVTQSPTHLIKTRGQQATLRCSPISGHTSVYWYQQALGLGLQFLLWYDEGEERNRGNFPPRFSGRQFPNYSSELNVNALELEDSALYLCAGESRAQKDTQYFGPGTRLTVL.

This chain uses TRBV6-1 with TRBJ1-2, with D possibly TRBD1 on 5 matching bases. The germline V gene has CDR1 MNHNS and CDR2 SASEGT. This CDR3 comprises 13 residues. The ends were cut back, 1 base at V and 4 bases at J, with 7 bases in the middle. This CDR3 is CASSEEGLYGYTF. The CDR3 nucleotides are TGTGCCAGCAGTGAAGAGGGGCTCTATGGCTACACCTTC.

This chain uses TRBV15 with TRBJ1-1; weak D call: TRBD1 (5 bases). The CDR3 has 14 residues. The V gene lost 0 bases and the J gene lost 3 bases, with 8 bases spanning the gap. Germline V gene data show CDR1 as LNHNV and CDR2 as YYDKDF (reference sequence). The CDR3: CATSRDRVYTEAFF. The CDR3 DNA reads as TGTGCCACCAGCAGAGACAGGGTGTACACTGAAGCTTTCTTT.

The V gene is TRBV7-2, the J gene TRBJ1-1, with D possibly TRBD1 on 5 matching bases. CDR3 size: 14 residues. Germline V gene lookup returns CDR1 SGHTA and CDR2 FQGNSA. V was trimmed by 1 base and J by 5 bases, leaving 11 bases between them. This CDR3 is CASSLGTIVTEAFF. Written as DNA, the CDR3 is TGTGCCAGCAGCTTAGGGACAATCGTGACTGAAGCTTTCTTT.

The chain is built from TRBV2 and TRBJ2-2, with D maybe TRBD2 (6 bases). This CDR3 spans 17 amino acids. Germline CDR1 SNHLY, CDR2 FYNNEI. V shed 7 bases and J shed 6 bases, with 24 bases lying between them. The CDR3 here is CASNVLIRDWRAGELFF. CDR3 coding DNA: TGTGCCAGCAACGTACTGATCCGAGATTGGAGGGCCGGGGAGCTGTTTTTT.

This sequence joins TRBV3-1 (or the pseudogene TRBV3-2) and TRBJ2-5; possible D gene TRBD1, 6 bases. The CDR3 contains 14 residues. Germline V gene lookup returns CDR1 LGHDT and CDR2 YNNKEL (reference sequence). V was cut by 0 bases and J by 1 base, with 6 bases left in between. DNA of the CDR3: TGTGCCAGCAGCCAAGAGGGGGCCCAAGAGACCCAGTACTTC. It codes for CASSQEGAQETQYF.